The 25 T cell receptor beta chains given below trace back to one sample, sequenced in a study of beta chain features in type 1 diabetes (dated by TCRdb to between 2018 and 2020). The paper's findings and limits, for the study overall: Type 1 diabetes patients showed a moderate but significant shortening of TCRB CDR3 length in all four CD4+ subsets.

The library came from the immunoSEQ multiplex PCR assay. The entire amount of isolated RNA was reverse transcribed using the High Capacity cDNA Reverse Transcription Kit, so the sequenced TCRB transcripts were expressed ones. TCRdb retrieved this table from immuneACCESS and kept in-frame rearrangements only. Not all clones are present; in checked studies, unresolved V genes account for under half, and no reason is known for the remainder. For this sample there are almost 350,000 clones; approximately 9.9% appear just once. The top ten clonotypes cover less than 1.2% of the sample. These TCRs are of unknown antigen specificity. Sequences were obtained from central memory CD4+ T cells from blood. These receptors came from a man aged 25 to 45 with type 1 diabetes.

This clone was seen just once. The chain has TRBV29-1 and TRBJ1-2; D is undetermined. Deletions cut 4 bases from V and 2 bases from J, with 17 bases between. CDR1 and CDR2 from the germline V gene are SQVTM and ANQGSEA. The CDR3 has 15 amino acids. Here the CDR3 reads CSVALRVGYNYGYTF. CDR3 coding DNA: TGCAGCGTTGCCCTGAGGGTTGGTTACAACTATGGCTACACCTTC. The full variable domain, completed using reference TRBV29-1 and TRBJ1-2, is SAVISQKPSRDICQRGTSLTIQCQVDSQVTMMFWYRQQPGQSLTLIATANQGSEATYESGFVIDKFPISRPNLTFSTLTVSNMSPEDSSIYLCSVALRVGYNYGYTFGSGTRLTVV.

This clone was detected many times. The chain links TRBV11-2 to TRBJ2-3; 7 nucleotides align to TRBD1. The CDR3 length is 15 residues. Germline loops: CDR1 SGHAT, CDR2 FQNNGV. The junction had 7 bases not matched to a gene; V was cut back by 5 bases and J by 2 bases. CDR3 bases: TGTGCCAGCAGCGCTCGCAGGGGGTTCACAGATACGCAGTATTTT. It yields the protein CASSARRGFTDTQYF.

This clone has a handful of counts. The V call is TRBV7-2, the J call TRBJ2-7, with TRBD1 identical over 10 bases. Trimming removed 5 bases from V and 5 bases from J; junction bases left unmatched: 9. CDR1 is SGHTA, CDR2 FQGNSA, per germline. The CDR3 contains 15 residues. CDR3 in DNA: TGTGCCAGCAGCGGGTGGACAGGGGGAAAAAACGAGCAGTACTTC. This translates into CASSGWTGGKNEQYF.

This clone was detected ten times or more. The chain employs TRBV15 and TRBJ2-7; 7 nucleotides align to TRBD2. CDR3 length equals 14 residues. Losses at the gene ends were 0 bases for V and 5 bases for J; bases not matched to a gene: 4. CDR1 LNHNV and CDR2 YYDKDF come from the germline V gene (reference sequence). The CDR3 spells CATSRDAGRDEQYF. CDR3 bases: TGTGCCACCAGCAGAGATGCGGGGAGGGACGAGCAGTACTTC.

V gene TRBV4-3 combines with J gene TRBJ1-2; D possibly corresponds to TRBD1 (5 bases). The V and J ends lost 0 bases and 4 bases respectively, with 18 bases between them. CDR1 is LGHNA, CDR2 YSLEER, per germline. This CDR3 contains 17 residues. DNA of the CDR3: TGCGCCAGCAGCCAAGATGGGAGGTTGGCAGGGACCTATGGCTACACCTTC. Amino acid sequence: CASSQDGRLAGTYGYTF.

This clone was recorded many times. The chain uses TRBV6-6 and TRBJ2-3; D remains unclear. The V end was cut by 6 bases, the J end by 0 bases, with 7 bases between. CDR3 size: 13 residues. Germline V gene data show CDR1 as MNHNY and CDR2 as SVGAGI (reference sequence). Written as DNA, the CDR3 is TGTGCCAGCAGCTTACAGAGCACAGATACGCAGTATTTT. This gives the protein CASSLQSTDTQYF.

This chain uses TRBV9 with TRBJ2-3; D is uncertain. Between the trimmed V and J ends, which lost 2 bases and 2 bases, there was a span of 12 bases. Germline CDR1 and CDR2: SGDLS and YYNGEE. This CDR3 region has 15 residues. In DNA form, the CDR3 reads TGTGCCAGCAGCGTCCCCCATGGGGACACAGATACGCAGTATTTT. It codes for CASSVPHGDTDTQYF.

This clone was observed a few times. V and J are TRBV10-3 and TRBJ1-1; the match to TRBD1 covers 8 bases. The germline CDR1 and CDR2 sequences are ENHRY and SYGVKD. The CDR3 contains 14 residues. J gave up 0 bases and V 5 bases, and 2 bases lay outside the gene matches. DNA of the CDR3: TGTGCCATCAGTACAGGGGGAATGAACACTGAAGCTTTCTTT. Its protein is CAISTGGMNTEAFF.

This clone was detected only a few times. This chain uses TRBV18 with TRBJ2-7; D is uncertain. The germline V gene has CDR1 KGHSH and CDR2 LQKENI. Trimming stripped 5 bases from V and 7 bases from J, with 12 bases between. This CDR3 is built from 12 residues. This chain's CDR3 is CASSVYVEEQYF. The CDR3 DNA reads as TGTGCCAGCTCAGTTTACGTTGAGGAGCAGTACTTC.

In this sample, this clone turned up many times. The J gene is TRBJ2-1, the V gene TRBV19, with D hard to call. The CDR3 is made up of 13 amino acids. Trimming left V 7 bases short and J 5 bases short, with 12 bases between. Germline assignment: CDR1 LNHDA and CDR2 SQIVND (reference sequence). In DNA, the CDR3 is TGTGCCAGTACCCGACTTGCGGACAATGAGCAGTTCTTC. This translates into CASTRLADNEQFF.

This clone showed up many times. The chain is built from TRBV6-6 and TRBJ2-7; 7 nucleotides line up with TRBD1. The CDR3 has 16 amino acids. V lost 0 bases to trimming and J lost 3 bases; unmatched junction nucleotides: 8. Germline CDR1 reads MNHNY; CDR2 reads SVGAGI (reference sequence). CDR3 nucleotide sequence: TGTGCCAGCAGTTACTCGGGGCAGGGGGAAAACTACGAGCAGTACTTC. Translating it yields CASSYSGQGENYEQYF.

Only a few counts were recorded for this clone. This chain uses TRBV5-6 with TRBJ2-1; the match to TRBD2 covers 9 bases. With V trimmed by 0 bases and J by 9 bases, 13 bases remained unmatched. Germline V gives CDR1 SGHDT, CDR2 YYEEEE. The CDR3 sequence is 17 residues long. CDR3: CASSLEASGATGAEQFF. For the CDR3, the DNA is TGTGCCAGCAGCTTGGAGGCTAGCGGGGCCACGGGGGCTGAGCAGTTCTTC.

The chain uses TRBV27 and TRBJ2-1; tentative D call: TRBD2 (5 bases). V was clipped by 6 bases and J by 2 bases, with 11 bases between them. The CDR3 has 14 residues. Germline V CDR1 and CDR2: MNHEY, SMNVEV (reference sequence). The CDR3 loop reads CASSPGTTYNEQFF. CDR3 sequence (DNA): TGTGCCAGCAGCCCGGGAACGACCTACAATGAGCAGTTCTTC.

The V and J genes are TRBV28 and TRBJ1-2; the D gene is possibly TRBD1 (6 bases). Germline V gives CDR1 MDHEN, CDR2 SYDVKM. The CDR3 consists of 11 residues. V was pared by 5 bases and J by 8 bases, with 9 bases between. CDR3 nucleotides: TGTGCCAGCAGTACACAGGGAGGCTACACCTTC. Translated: CASSTQGGYTF.

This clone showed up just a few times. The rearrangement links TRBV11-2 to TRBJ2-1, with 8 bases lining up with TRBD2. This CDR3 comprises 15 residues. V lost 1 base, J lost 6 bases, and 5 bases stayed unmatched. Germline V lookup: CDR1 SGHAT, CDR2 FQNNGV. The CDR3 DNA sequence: TGTGCCAGCAGCTTAGGCCAGGGGACTAGCAATGAGCAGTTCTTC. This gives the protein CASSLGQGTSNEQFF.

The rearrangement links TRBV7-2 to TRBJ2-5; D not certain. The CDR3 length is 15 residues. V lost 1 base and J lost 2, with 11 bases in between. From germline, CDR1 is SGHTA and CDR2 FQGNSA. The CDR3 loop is CASSLGSADQETQYF. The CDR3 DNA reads TGTGCCAGCAGCTTAGGTTCGGCGGATCAAGAGACCCAGTACTTC. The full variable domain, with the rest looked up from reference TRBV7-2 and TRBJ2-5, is GAGVSQSPSNKVTEKGKDVELRCDPISGHTALYWYRQSLGQGLEFLIYFQGNSAPDKSGLPSDRFSAERTGGSVSTLTIQRTQQEDSAVYLCASSLGSADQETQYFGPGTRLLVL.

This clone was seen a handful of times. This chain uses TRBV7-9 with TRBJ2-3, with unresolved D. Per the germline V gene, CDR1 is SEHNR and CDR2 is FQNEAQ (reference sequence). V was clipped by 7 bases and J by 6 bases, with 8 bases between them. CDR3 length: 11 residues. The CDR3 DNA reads TGTGCCAGCACTCCCGGGGATACGCAGTATTTT. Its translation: CASTPGDTQYF.

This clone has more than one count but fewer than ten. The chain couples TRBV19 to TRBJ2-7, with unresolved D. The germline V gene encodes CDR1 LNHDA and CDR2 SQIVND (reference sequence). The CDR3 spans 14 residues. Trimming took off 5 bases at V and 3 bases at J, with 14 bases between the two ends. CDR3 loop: CASSSSVTIYEQYF. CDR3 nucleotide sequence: TGTGCCAGTAGTTCCAGCGTGACAATCTACGAGCAGTACTTC.

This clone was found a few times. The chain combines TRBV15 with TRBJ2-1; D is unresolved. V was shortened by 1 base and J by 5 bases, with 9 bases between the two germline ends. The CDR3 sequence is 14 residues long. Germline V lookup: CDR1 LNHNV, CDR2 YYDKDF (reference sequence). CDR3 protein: CATSRVGQNNEQFF. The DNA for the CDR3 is TGTGCCACCAGCAGAGTTGGGCAGAACAATGAGCAGTTCTTC.

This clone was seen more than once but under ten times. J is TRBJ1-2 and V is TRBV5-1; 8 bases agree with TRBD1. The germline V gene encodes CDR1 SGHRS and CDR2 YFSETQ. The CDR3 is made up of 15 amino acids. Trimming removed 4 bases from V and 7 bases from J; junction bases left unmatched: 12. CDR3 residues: CASSRLGQGVIGYTF. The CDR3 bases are TGCGCCAGCAGCAGGCTAGGACAGGGAGTGATTGGCTACACCTTC.

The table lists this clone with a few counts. The chain's CDR3 is CASSLGASQAQYF. The DNA for the CDR3 is TGCGCCAGCAGCTTGGGGGCTAGCCAAGCGCAGTATTTT. The chain carries TRBV5-1 and TRBJ2-3, with a possible D match to TRBD2 (5 bases). Trimming removed 0 bases from V and 10 bases from J, with 12 bases in between. The germline V gene has CDR1 SGHRS and CDR2 YFSETQ. The CDR3 runs 13 residues.

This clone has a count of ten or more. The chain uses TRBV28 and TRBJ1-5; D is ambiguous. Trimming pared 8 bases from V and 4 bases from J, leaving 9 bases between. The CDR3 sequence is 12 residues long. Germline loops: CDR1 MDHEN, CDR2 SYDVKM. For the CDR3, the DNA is TGTGCCAGCGGACGAGGGAATCAGCCCCAGCATTTT. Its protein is CASGRGNQPQHF. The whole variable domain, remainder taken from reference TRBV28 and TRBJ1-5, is DVKVTQSSRYLVKRTGEKVFLECVQDMDHENMFWYRQDPGLGLRLIYFSYDVKMKEKGDIPEGYSVSREKKERFSLILESASTNQTSMYLCASGRGNQPQHFGDGTRLSIL.

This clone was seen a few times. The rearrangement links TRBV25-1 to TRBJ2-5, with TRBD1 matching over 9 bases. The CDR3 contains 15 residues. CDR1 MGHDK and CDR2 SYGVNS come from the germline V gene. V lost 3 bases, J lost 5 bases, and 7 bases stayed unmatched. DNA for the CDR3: TGTGCCAGCAGTGACAGGACAGGGGAGGGGGAGACCCAGTACTTC. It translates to CASSDRTGEGETQYF. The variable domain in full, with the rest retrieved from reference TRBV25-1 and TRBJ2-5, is EADIYQTPRYLVIGTGKKITLECSQTMGHDKMYWYQQDPGMELHLIHYSYGVNSTEKGDLSSESTVSRIRTEHFPLTLESARPSHTSQYLCASSDRTGEGETQYFGPGTRLLVL.

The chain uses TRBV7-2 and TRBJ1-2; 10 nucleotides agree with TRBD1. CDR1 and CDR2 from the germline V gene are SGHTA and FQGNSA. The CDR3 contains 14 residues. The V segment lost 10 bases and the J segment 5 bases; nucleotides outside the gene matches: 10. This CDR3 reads CATNTGTGVYGYTF. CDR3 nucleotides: TGTGCCACCAATACCGGGACAGGGGTATATGGCTACACCTTC. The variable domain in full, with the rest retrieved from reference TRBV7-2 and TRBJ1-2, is GAGVSQSPSNKVTEKGKDVELRCDPISGHTALYWYRQSLGQGLEFLIYFQGNSAPDKSGLPSDRFSAERTGGSVSTLTIQRTQQEDSAVYLCATNTGTGVYGYTFGSGTRLTVV.

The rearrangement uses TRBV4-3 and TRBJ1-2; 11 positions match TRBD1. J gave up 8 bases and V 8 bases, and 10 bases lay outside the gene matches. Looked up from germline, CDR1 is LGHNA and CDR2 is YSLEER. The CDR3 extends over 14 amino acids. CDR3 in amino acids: CASGQGQGAVGYTF. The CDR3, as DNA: TGCGCCAGCGGGCAAGGACAGGGGGCGGTAGGCTACACCTTC.